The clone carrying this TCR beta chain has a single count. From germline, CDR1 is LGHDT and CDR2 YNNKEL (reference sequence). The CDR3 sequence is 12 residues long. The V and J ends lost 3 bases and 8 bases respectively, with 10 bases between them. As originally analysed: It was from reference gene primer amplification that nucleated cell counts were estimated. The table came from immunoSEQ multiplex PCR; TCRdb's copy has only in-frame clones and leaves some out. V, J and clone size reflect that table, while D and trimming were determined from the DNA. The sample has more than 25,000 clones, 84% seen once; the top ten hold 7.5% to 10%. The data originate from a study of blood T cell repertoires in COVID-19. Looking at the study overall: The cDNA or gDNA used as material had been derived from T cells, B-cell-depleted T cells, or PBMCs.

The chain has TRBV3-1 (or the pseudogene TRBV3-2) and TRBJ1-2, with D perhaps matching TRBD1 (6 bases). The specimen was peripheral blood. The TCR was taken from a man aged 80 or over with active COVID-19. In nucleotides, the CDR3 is TGTGCCAGCAGCCACAGGGGATCGGGCTACACCTTC. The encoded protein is CASSHRGSGYTF.